Here is one TCR beta chain with its context. This sample was included in a study of monozygotic twins with inflammatory bowel disease. Per-sample cDNA came from eight separate reactions. Researchers used template switching to add UMIs featuring a 6-nucleotide sample barcode. After re-calling the 5' RACE reads, TCRdb lists one entry per CDR3 protein, DNA absent. The sample spans 300,000 to 400,000 distinct CDR3 sequences; the ten largest clones claim approximately 2%. Germline V gene sequence: CDR1 MNHNS, CDR2 SASEGT. This CDR3 has 14 amino acids. The origin of this receptor is a human donor with ulcerative colitis or Crohn's disease, or a healthy co-twin of an affected twin (not recorded which). The specimen was blood. The V gene is TRBV6-1, the J gene TRBJ2-1; TCRdb proposes TRBD2, but this gene call is untestable without DNA. The CDR3 is CATTPSGGGNEQFF.